The 27 T cell receptor beta chains below all came from one sample that was sequenced in a study of beta chain features in type 1 diabetes. The study, taken as a whole, reports: Type 1 diabetes patients had TCRB CDR3s that were shorter (moderately but significantly so) in all four CD4+ subsets.

The study reverse transcribed the entire isolated RNA, so it sequenced expressed TCRB transcripts. The data were produced by immunoSEQ multiplex PCR, yet TCRdb's version contains in-frame clones alone and is incomplete. Counted here are a few hundred thousand clones, over 9% occurring once; the ten biggest clones make up 0.55% to 0.75%. No antigen has been identified for these receptors. Source material: central memory CD4+ T cells from blood. These receptors were obtained from a man aged 25 to 40 with type 1 diabetes.

This clone was found a few times. The chain joins TRBV7-9 to TRBJ2-1, with 10 bases aligning to TRBD1. J was trimmed by 7 bases and V by 5 bases; bases with no gene match: 8. Germline assignment: CDR1 SEHNR and CDR2 FQNEAQ (reference sequence). This CDR3 region has 15 residues. CDR3 bases: TGTGCCAGCAGCCGCCGACAGGGGGCAGAGAATGAGCAGTTCTTC. It translates to CASSRRQGAENEQFF. Full variable domain (outside the CDR3, taken from reference TRBV7-9 and TRBJ2-1): DTGVSQNPRHKITKRGQNVTFRCDPISEHNRLYWYRQTLGQGPEFLTYFQNEAQLEKSRLLSDRFSAERPKGSFSTLEIQRTEQGDSAMYLCASSRRQGAENEQFFGPGTRLTVL.

There are many counts of this clone. CDR3 coding DNA: TGTGCCAGCATCCGGCAAACGGGAGATACGCAGTATTTT. This gives the protein CASIRQTGDTQYF. The chain has TRBV28 and TRBJ2-3; D remains ambiguous. This CDR3 spans 13 amino acids. In germline, CDR1 is MDHEN, CDR2 SYDVKM. V gave up 7 bases and J gave up 5 bases, with 13 bases separating them.

This clone has only a few counts. The chain is built from TRBV7-9 and TRBJ2-1; D might be TRBD2 (6 bases). Germline-derived CDR1 and CDR2 are SEHNR and FQNEAQ (reference sequence). The CDR3 loop spans 17 amino acids. The germline V and J ends were trimmed by 0 bases and 0 bases, with 12 bases remaining between them. The CDR3 loop reads CASSLAKAGTSYNEQFF. Here the CDR3 DNA reads TGTGCCAGCAGCTTAGCGAAGGCGGGAACCTCCTACAATGAGCAGTTCTTC.

This rearrangement joins TRBV5-1 to TRBJ2-1, with 9 bases matching TRBD1. The CDR3 is 16 amino acids. The germline CDR1 and CDR2 sequences are SGHRS and YFSETQ. V shed 4 bases and J 2 bases; nucleotides not matched to a gene: 7. DNA of the CDR3: TGCGCCAGCAGCCCAGGACAGGGGACAACCTACAATGAGCAGTTCTTC. Amino acids: CASSPGQGTTYNEQFF.

In this sample, this clone turned up a few times. This rearrangement joins TRBV11-2 to TRBJ2-3; 13 positions match TRBD2. This CDR3 is 18 amino acids long. The germline CDR1 and CDR2 sequences are SGHAT and FQNNGV. After removal of 2 bases from V and 0 bases from J, the junction contained 5 bases not matched to a gene. The CDR3 loop is CASSLLLAGGSSTDTQYF. For the CDR3, the DNA is TGTGCCAGCAGCTTATTACTAGCGGGAGGGTCTAGCACAGATACGCAGTATTTT. The full variable domain, rest sourced from reference TRBV11-2 and TRBJ2-3, is EAGVAQSPRYKIIEKRQSVAFWCNPISGHATLYWYQQILGQGPKLLIQFQNNGVVDDSQLPKDRFSAERLKGVDSTLKIQPAKLEDSAVYLCASSLLLAGGSSTDTQYFGPGTRLTVL.

The chain combines TRBV6-5 with TRBJ1-1; D perhaps matches TRBD1 (5 bases). This CDR3 spans 15 amino acids. Per germline, CDR1 MNHEY and CDR2 SVGAGI. V was cut by 2 bases and J by 0 bases, with 10 bases left in between. CDR3 sequence: CASSYARQLNTEAFF. For the CDR3, the DNA is TGTGCCAGCAGTTACGCACGACAGTTGAACACTGAAGCTTTCTTT.

There are a few counts of this clone. The rearrangement uses TRBV10-3 and TRBJ2-5, with a weak D call TRBD2 (6 bases). The ends were cut back, 11 bases at V and 5 bases at J, with 15 bases in the middle. This CDR3 has 12 amino acids. Germline values: CDR1 ENHRY, CDR2 SYGVKD. The CDR3 nucleotides are TGTGCCGCCTCGGGGGTCCGGGAGACCCAGTACTTC. It yields the protein CAASGVRETQYF.

This clone came up a few times. This chain links TRBV2 with TRBJ1-1; D is ambiguous. CDR1 and CDR2 (germline): SNHLY, FYNNEI. Trimming cost V 8 bases and J 3 bases, with 13 bases left between them. This CDR3 has 13 residues. The CDR3 DNA is TGTGCCAGCGCCGAGGGTAGGGACACTGAAGCTTTCTTT. Residues: CASAEGRDTEAFF.

The chain combines TRBV7-3 with TRBJ2-2; 9 bases map to TRBD1. The CDR3 extends over 15 amino acids. V shed 5 bases and J 8 bases; nucleotides not matched to a gene: 9. CDR1 and CDR2 (germline): SGHTA, FQGTGA. The CDR3 protein is CASSPTGQGVGELFF. Written as DNA, the CDR3 is TGTGCCAGCAGCCCCACGGGACAGGGAGTAGGGGAGCTGTTTTTT.

This chain uses TRBV9 with TRBJ1-1; D remains ambiguous. CDR3 size: 16 residues. The germline gives CDR1 SGDLS, CDR2 YYNGEE. V lost 2 bases to trimming and J lost 0 bases, with 14 bases between them. This CDR3 is CASSVADGPMNTEAFF. The DNA of the CDR3 is TGTGCCAGCAGCGTTGCGGACGGTCCAATGAACACTGAAGCTTTCTTT.

This CDR3 is CASKFVGNTGELFF. DNA of the CDR3: TGCGCCAGCAAATTCGTGGGGAACACCGGGGAGCTGTTTTTT. The chain joins TRBV5-1 to TRBJ2-2; no reliable D call. Per germline, CDR1 SGHRS and CDR2 YFSETQ. This CDR3 has 14 residues. Trimming removed 6 bases at V and 1 base at J, with 10 bases between.

Only a few counts were recorded for this clone. This sequence joins TRBV28 and TRBJ1-2, with D possibly TRBD1 on 6 matching bases. The germline V gene encodes CDR1 MDHEN and CDR2 SYDVKM. V dropped 4 bases and J dropped 2 bases, with 14 bases sitting between them. CDR3 size: 15 residues. The CDR3 loop is CASSSQGKGNYGYTF. The CDR3 DNA is TGTGCCAGCAGTTCCCAGGGGAAGGGGAACTATGGCTACACCTTC.

This clone was observed a few times. This chain uses TRBV18 with TRBJ2-1, with D possibly being TRBD1 (5 bases). The CDR3 is 14 amino acids. Between the trimmed V and J ends, which lost 1 base and 7 bases, there was a span of 11 bases. Per germline, CDR1 KGHSH and CDR2 LQKENI. This chain's CDR3 is CASSPRIQGNEQFF. CDR3 DNA: TGTGCCAGCTCACCACGGATCCAGGGTAATGAGCAGTTCTTC.

In this sample, this clone turned up a few times. The gene calls are TRBV7-6 and TRBJ1-5; 8 bases map to TRBD1. The germline CDR1 and CDR2 sequences are SGHVS and FNYEAQ. The V and J ends lost 5 bases and 5 bases, in that order; junction bases with no gene match: 2. This CDR3 contains 13 residues. Here the CDR3 DNA reads TGTGCCAGCAGCCGGGGACAGGATCAGCCCCAGCATTTT. It is translated as CASSRGQDQPQHF.

As concerns this clone: The same CDR3 is also encoded by other DNA sequences in this sample. The chain combines TRBV5-1 with TRBJ2-7, with 9 bases that match TRBD1. This CDR3 has 14 residues. Trimming took 2 bases from V and 5 from J; bases not matched to a gene: 5. Per germline, CDR1 SGHRS and CDR2 YFSETQ. CDR3 sequence reads: CASSFRDRADEQYF. CDR3 nucleotide sequence: TGCGCCAGCAGCTTCCGGGACAGGGCGGACGAGCAGTACTTC.

The gene calls are TRBV7-3 and TRBJ2-4, with D possibly called TRBD1 or TRBD2 (5 bases each). The ends were cut back, 2 bases at V and 7 bases at J, with 15 bases in the middle. CDR1 SGHTA and CDR2 FQGTGA come from the germline V gene. The CDR3 runs 15 residues. CDR3 amino acids: CASSLDQGWGNIQYF. For the CDR3, the DNA is TGTGCCAGCAGCTTAGATCAAGGCTGGGGGAACATTCAGTACTTC. Full variable domain (rest looked up from reference TRBV7-3 and TRBJ2-4): GAGVSQTPSNKVTEKGKYVELRCDPISGHTALYWYRQSLGQGPEFLIYFQGTGAADDSGLPNDRFFAVRPEGSVSTLKIQRTERGDSAVYLCASSLDQGWGNIQYFGAGTRLSVL.

This clone was observed a handful of times. The V call is TRBV28, the J call TRBJ1-1, with D perhaps matching TRBD1 (6 bases). Per germline, CDR1 MDHEN and CDR2 SYDVKM. The V and J ends lost 4 bases and 8 bases respectively, with 17 bases between them. This CDR3 region has 14 residues. As DNA, the CDR3 is TGTGCCAGCAGTTCCCCGTCGGACAGCAACGAAGCTTTCTTT. The encoded protein is CASSSPSDSNEAFF.

The chain couples TRBV19 to TRBJ2-3; 14 bases are shared with TRBD2. Trimming took 10 bases from V and 2 from J; bases not matched to a gene: 8. CDR1 is LNHDA, CDR2 SQIVND, per germline (reference sequence). The CDR3 runs 16 residues. This CDR3 reads CATGTSGSRDTDTQYF. CDR3 bases: TGTGCCACAGGGACTAGCGGGAGCAGGGACACAGATACGCAGTATTTT.

Notes on this clone: Other nucleotide sequences in the sample specify the same CDR3. This sequence joins TRBV7-2 and TRBJ2-1; no reliable D call. Trimming stripped 2 bases from V and 0 bases from J, with 8 bases between. CDR1 and CDR2 (germline): SGHTA, FQGNSA. The CDR3 is 15 amino acids. The CDR3 here is CASSLSGSSYNEQFF. Written as DNA, the CDR3 is TGTGCCAGCAGCTTATCCGGTAGCTCCTACAATGAGCAGTTCTTC.

The genes are TRBV5-4 and TRBJ1-2; D may be TRBD1 (6 bases). Per the germline V gene, CDR1 is SGHNT and CDR2 is YYREEE (reference sequence). Trimming pared 6 bases from V and 6 bases from J, leaving 24 bases between. The length of the CDR3 is 16 residues. The CDR3 sequence is CASTPIQGQFLDGYTF. CDR3 bases: TGTGCCAGCACCCCTATTCAAGGACAGTTTCTTGATGGCTACACCTTC.

The chain links TRBV9 to TRBJ2-5, with D maybe TRBD1 (6 bases). The CDR3 is 13 residues long. V lost 1 base and J 5 bases, leaving 9 bases between the germline ends. Germline CDR1 SGDLS, CDR2 YYNGEE. Written as DNA, the CDR3 is TGTGCCAGCAGCGTAAACAGGGATGAGACCCAGTACTTC. Translated, it gives CASSVNRDETQYF.

This clone was picked up a small number of times. The rearrangement joins TRBV28 to TRBJ1-1; 8 bases line up with TRBD1. Germline values: CDR1 MDHEN, CDR2 SYDVKM. The length of the CDR3 is 13 residues. Germline trimming cut 5 bases from V and 10 bases from J; bases unmatched to any gene: 9. CDR3 sequence (DNA): TGTGCCAGCAGTCCCGGACAGGGTATCTTAGCTTTCTTT. Its translation is CASSPGQGILAFF.

This clone came up a few times. The chain has TRBV28 and TRBJ2-7; TRBD1 agrees at 7 bases. The CDR3 contains 15 residues. The germline gives CDR1 MDHEN, CDR2 SYDVKM. Trimming cost V 5 bases and J 2 bases; bases outside gene matches: 9. The CDR3 DNA sequence: TGTGCCAGCAGTCTACGGGACAGAAGAACCTACGAGCAGTACTTC. Its protein is CASSLRDRRTYEQYF.

This clone was picked up many times. The chain carries TRBV7-2 and TRBJ2-3; D perhaps matches TRBD2 (5 bases). V lost 11 bases and J 6 bases, leaving 12 bases between the germline ends. CDR1 is SGHTA and CDR2 is FQGNSA in the germline V gene. This CDR3 spans 11 amino acids. CDR3 region: CASVGSDTQYF. CDR3 nucleotide sequence: TGTGCCTCCGTAGGGAGCGATACGCAGTATTTT.

The genes are TRBV2 and TRBJ2-7; D tentatively reads TRBD1 or TRBD2 (5 bases each). CDR1 is SNHLY, CDR2 FYNNEI, per germline. Trimming pared 6 bases from V and 6 bases from J, leaving 15 bases between. CDR3 length equals 13 residues. The CDR3 bases are TGTGCCAGCAGGACGGGGACCCCCCTCGAGCAGTACTTC. Protein product: CASRTGTPLEQYF.

This chain uses TRBV5-1 with TRBJ1-2, with D perhaps matching TRBD1 (6 bases). Deletions cut 4 bases from V and 4 bases from J, with 11 bases between. The CDR3 runs to 13 residues. Germline CDR1 SGHRS, CDR2 YFSETQ. DNA of the CDR3: TGCGCCAGCAGCCCAGACAGGACCTATGGCTACACCTTC. Translating gives CASSPDRTYGYTF.

The chain combines TRBV29-1 with TRBJ2-1, with 9 bases identical to TRBD1. Germline V CDR1 and CDR2: SQVTM, ANQGSEA. The length of the CDR3 is 14 residues. Trimming cost V 1 base and J 2 bases; bases outside gene matches: 0. CDR3 bases: TGCAGCGTTGAAGGGGACAGGGCCTACAATGAGCAGTTCTTC. Translated, it gives CSVEGDRAYNEQFF.